The 17 T cell receptor beta chains presented below share a single source sample, sequenced in a study of identical twins. One entry per CDR3 protein results from TCRdb running MiXCR on the 5' RACE reads. In the table there are hundreds of thousands of distinct CDR3 sequences, more than 6.5% of which are singletons. The sample was also linked to a second study, of yellow fever vaccine responses in identical twins.

Sequencing was done on a sample of PBMCs. The receptors here all came from a woman under 30 in good health.

The gene calls are TRBV3-1 and TRBJ1-3; TRBD1 agrees at 10 bases. The CDR3 covers 16 residues. V dropped 4 bases and J dropped 1; count of bases not matched to a gene: 4. Germline CDR1 reads LGHDT; CDR2 reads YNNKEL (reference sequence). The CDR3 sequence: CASSPRDRGSGNTIYF. The DNA of the CDR3 is TGTGCCAGCAGCCCCCGGGACAGGGGTTCTGGAAACACCATATATTTT.

CDR3 DNA: TGTGCCAGCACCCTAACTGGGACAGGCCTAGCCAATGAGCAGTTCTTC. Its translation: CASTLTGTGLANEQFF. The chain uses TRBV7-2 and TRBJ2-1; 8 nucleotides agree with TRBD1. The CDR3 has 16 residues. Germline trimming cut 7 bases from V and 6 bases from J; bases unmatched to any gene: 14. Germline V gene data show CDR1 as SGHTA and CDR2 as FQGNSA.

Regarding this clonotype: The junction shows a germline mismatch at one end, possibly a read error. The chain joins TRBV3-1 to TRBJ2-5; no definite D call. The germline V gene has CDR1 LGHDT and CDR2 YNNKEL (reference sequence). The CDR3 spans 15 residues. CDR3 residues: CATSQVVLSDGTQYF. The CDR3 DNA reads as TGTGCCACCAGCCAAGTGGTACTAAGCGACGGGACCCAGTACTTC.

This clonotype appeared a few times. The CDR3 DNA is TGTGCCAGCAGCCAAGGGCAGGGAGTGGACGAAAAACTGTTTTTT. Protein product: CASSQGQGVDEKLFF. This chain links TRBV3-1 with TRBJ1-4; maybe TRBD1 (5 bases). The CDR3 covers 15 residues. Trimming removed 1 base from V and 8 bases from J, with 14 bases in between. Germline CDR1 is LGHDT and CDR2 is YNNKEL (reference sequence).

This clonotype appeared many times. This chain uses TRBV5-5 with TRBJ1-2; TRBD1 matches at 7 bases. The CDR3 covers 15 residues. Germline V gene data show CDR1 as SGHKS and CDR2 as YYEKEE (reference sequence). The V and J ends lost 3 bases and 4 bases, in that order; junction bases with no gene match: 9. CDR3 region: CASSSDQTGRYGYTF. The CDR3 coding sequence is TGTGCCAGCAGCTCAGACCAGACAGGGCGCTATGGCTACACCTTC.

In this sample, this clonotype turned up a few times. J is TRBJ2-7 and V is TRBV12-3 or TRBV12-4; the D is unclear. Trimming left V 2 bases short and J 0 bases short, with 17 bases between. The CDR3 contains 17 residues. In DNA form, the CDR3 reads TGTGCCAGCAGTTTAAGCATGGACGGGTCGAGCTCCTACGAGCAGTACTTC. It specifies CASSLSMDGSSSYEQYF.

This clonotype was detected a few times. This chain uses TRBV29-1 with TRBJ1-4, with D perhaps matching TRBD1 (5 bases). With 5 bases removed from V and 11 bases from J, the gap between germline ends came to 21 bases. The length of the CDR3 is 14 residues. The germline CDR1 and CDR2 sequences are SQVTM and ANQGSEA. The DNA of the CDR3 is TGCAGCGTTTCGAACTCGGTTGACAGTGGGAAACTGTTTTTT. Protein: CSVSNSVDSGKLFF.

The rearrangement uses TRBV11-2 and TRBJ2-1; 7 positions match TRBD2. Germline lookup yields CDR1 SGHAT and CDR2 FQNNGV. CDR3 length equals 19 residues. V dropped 2 bases and J dropped 8; count of bases not matched to a gene: 21. In DNA form, the CDR3 reads TGTGCCAGCAGCTTACTACTAGGGGTCACTAGCGCCCGTGGGGATGAGCAGTTCTTC. This gives the protein CASSLLLGVTSARGDEQFF.

V usage is TRBV29-1 and J usage is TRBJ2-3, with D perhaps matching TRBD2 (5 bases). The CDR3 is 16 residues long. V lost 0 bases to trimming and J lost 5 bases, with 18 bases between them. In germline, CDR1 is SQVTM, CDR2 ANQGSEA. In DNA form, the CDR3 reads TGCAGCGTTGAAGATAGGAGAAGGGTCAGCGGAGATACGCAGTATTTT. Its protein product is CSVEDRRRVSGDTQYF.

There are many counts of this clonotype. The genes are TRBV28 and TRBJ2-1; TRBD2 matches 12 bases. J lost 7 bases, V lost 6 bases, and 13 bases had no gene match. CDR1 and CDR2 from the germline V gene are MDHEN and SYDVKM. There are 17 residues in the CDR3. The CDR3 DNA follows: TGTGCCAGCAGGGGCGGATCTAGCGGGAGGGCCGGGAATGAGCAGTTCTTC. This codes for CASRGGSSGRAGNEQFF. The whole variable domain, remainder taken from reference TRBV28 and TRBJ2-1, is DVKVTQSSRYLVKRTGEKVFLECVQDMDHENMFWYRQDPGLGLRLIYFSYDVKMKEKGDIPEGYSVSREKKERFSLILESASTNQTSMYLCASRGGSSGRAGNEQFFGPGTRLTVL.

This clonotype was recorded a few times. The genes are TRBV20-1 and TRBJ2-3; D remains unclear. This CDR3 spans 14 amino acids. Germline CDR1 DFQATT, CDR2 SNEGSKA (reference sequence). Between the trimmed V and J ends, which lost 0 bases and 2 bases, there was a span of 9 bases. The CDR3 sequence: CSARDFLDTDTQYF. CDR3 nucleotide sequence: TGCAGTGCTAGAGATTTTCTAGACACAGATACGCAGTATTTT.

V usage is TRBV10-2 and J usage is TRBJ2-7; 7 nucleotides match TRBD2. Unmatched junction bases numbered 4, after V lost 3 bases and J lost 2 bases. The germline gives CDR1 WSHSY, CDR2 SAAADI. This CDR3 has 14 amino acids. The CDR3 here is CASSELGGTYEQYF. The CDR3 bases are TGCGCCAGCAGTGAACTGGGGGGGACCTACGAGCAGTACTTC.

This clonotype showed up just once. CDR3: CASSTNRGDGYTF. The CDR3 DNA is TGTGCCAGCAGCACAAACAGGGGAGATGGCTACACCTTC. This chain connects TRBV7-3 to TRBJ1-2; 7 bases map to TRBD1. The CDR3 has 13 amino acids. Germline CDR1 SGHTA, CDR2 FQGTGA. V dropped 5 bases and J dropped 6; count of bases not matched to a gene: 6.

The table lists this clonotype with a few counts. The rearrangement uses TRBV20-1 and TRBJ2-7, with TRBD2 identical over 11 bases. V trimming: 6 bases; J trimming: 3 bases; junction bases outside the gene matches: 7. There are 14 residues in the CDR3. Germline CDR1 is DFQATT and CDR2 is SNEGSKA (reference sequence). This CDR3 is CSAPTSGKVYEQYF. The CDR3 coding sequence is TGCAGTGCGCCGACTAGCGGGAAGGTCTACGAGCAGTACTTC.

A few counts support this clonotype. The V call is TRBV4-2, the J call TRBJ2-7; D is uncertain. The CDR3 length is 17 residues. Per germline, CDR1 LGHNA and CDR2 YNFKEQ. The V end lost 5 bases, the J end lost 0 bases, and 20 bases lay between the germline ends. CDR3 nucleotides: TGTGCCAGCAGCTCACTTTGGGCCAGTTCCATCTCCTACGAGCAGTACTTC. Translation gives CASSSLWASSISYEQYF.

The V and J genes are TRBV5-1 and TRBJ2-7; D remains unclear. This CDR3 is 14 amino acids long. The germline V gene has CDR1 SGHRS and CDR2 YFSETQ. V was trimmed by 2 bases and J by 0 bases, leaving 9 bases between them. The CDR3 loop is CASSFLSSSYEQYF. In nucleotides, the CDR3 is TGCGCCAGCAGCTTTCTGAGCAGCTCCTACGAGCAGTACTTC.

This clonotype has ten or more counts. DNA of the CDR3: TGCAGTGCTTCAGCGGGGGGAGTTATTTACGAGCAGTACTTC. Translated, it gives CSASAGGVIYEQYF. V usage is TRBV20-1 and J usage is TRBJ2-7, with 9 bases identical to TRBD2. V shed 5 bases and J 4 bases; nucleotides not matched to a gene: 9. This CDR3 has 14 residues. Germline V CDR1 and CDR2: DFQATT, SNEGSKA (reference sequence).